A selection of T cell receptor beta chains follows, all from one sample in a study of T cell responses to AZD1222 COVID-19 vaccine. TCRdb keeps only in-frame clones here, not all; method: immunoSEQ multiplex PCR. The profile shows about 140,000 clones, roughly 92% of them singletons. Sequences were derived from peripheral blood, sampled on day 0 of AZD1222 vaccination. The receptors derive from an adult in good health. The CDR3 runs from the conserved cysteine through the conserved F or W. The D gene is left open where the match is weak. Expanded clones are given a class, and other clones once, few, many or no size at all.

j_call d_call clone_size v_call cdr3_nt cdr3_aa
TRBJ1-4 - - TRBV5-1 TGCGCCAGCAGCCCCCAGGGGAGGACTAATGAAAAACTGTTTTTT CASSPQGRTNEKLFF
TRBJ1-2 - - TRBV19 TGTGCCGTAACCCCGACAGGAGCAACTAACTATGGCTACACCTTC CAVTPTGATNYGYTF
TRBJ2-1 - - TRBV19 TGTGCCAGTAGTATCGGACTCGCCAAACAACCCTCGAATGAGCAGTTCTTC CASSIGLAKQPSNEQFF
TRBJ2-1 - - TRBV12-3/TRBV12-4 TGTGCCAGCAGTTACAGGGAAGAGAATGAGCAGTTCTTC CASSYREENEQFF
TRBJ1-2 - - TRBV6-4 TGTGCCAGCTCCCCAGCCGCGGGTGGGTTTAACTATGGCTACACCTTC CASSPAAGGFNYGYTF
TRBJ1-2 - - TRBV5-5 TGTGCCAGCAGCTTGACAGGAGCTAACTATGGCTACACCTTC CASSLTGANYGYTF
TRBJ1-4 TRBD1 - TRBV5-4 TGTGCCAGCAGCTTGGAACAGGGGACTAATGAAAAACTGTTTTTT CASSLEQGTNEKLFF
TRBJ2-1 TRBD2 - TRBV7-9 TGTGCCAGCAGCCGACTAGCCCAAGACAATGAGCAGTTCTTC CASSRLAQDNEQFF
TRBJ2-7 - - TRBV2 TGTGCCAGCAGTGGAGGTTCGTGGGACTACGAGCAGTACTTC CASSGGSWDYEQYF
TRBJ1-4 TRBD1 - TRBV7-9 TGTGCCAGCAGCTTACCGGGACAGGGGGCGTGGGATGAAAAACTGTTTTTT CASSLPGQGAWDEKLFF
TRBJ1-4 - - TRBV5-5 TGTGCCAGCAGTTTGGGGGCTCAACTCTTGGAAAAACTGTTTTTT CASSLGAQLLEKLFF
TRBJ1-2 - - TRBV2 TGTGCCAGCAGTGGGGACCGTAACTATGGCTACACCTTC CASSGDRNYGYTF
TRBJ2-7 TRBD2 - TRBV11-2 TGTGCCAGCAGCTTAGGACTAGCGGGACCCTCTGAGGAGCAGTACTTC CASSLGLAGPSEEQYF
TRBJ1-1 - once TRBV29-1 TGCAGCGTGGCGGGACTCAGTTACACTGAAGCTTTCTTT CSVAGLSYTEAFF
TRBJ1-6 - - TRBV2 TGTGCCAGCAGTGAAAACAGCTATAATTCACCCCTCCACTTT CASSENSYNSPLHF
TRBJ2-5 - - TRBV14 TGTGCCAGCAGCCAAGATTTTGGAGGGGGGGCCCGAGAGACCCAGTACTTC CASSQDFGGGARETQYF
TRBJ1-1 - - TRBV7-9 TGTGCCAGCAGCTTAGGTCCGACCACTGAAGCTTTCTTT CASSLGPTTEAFF
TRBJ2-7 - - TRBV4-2 TGTGCCAGCAGCCAAGAGGTCTCGGGCTACGAGCAGTACTTC CASSQEVSGYEQYF
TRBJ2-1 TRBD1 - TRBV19 TGTGCCAGTAGTATAGTAGGGGACAGGGTATACAATGAGCAGTTCTTC CASSIVGDRVYNEQFF
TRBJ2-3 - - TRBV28 TGTGCCAGCAGGCCGCCGGGACTCCGCACAGATACGCAGTATTTT CASRPPGLRTDTQYF
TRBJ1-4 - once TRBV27 TGTGCCAGCAGTTTATCGCCCGGAAATGAAAAACTGTTTTTT CASSLSPGNEKLFF
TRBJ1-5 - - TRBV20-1 TGCAGTGCTAGTCGAGGTAGCAATCAGCCCCAGCATTTT CSASRGSNQPQHF
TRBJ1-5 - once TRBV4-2 TGTGCCAGCAGCCAAGATCAAGGGACCCAGCCCCAGCATTTT CASSQDQGTQPQHF
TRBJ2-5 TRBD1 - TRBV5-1 TGCGCCAGCAGCTTGGGACAGGGGTATCTTCAGACCCAGTACTTC CASSLGQGYLQTQYF
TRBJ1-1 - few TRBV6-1 TGTGCCAGCAGTGAAAGGACTGAAGCTTTCTTT CASSERTEAFF
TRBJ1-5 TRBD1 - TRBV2 TGTGCCAGCACTAGGGACAGAAATCAGCCCCAGCATTTT CASTRDRNQPQHF
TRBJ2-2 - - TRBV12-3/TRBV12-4 TGTGCCAGCAGTTTAGGGGAGACCGGGGAGCTGTTTTTT CASSLGETGELFF
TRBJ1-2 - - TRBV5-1 TGCGCCAGCAGTTCGGGGTCTAATAACTATGGCTACACCTTC CASSSGSNNYGYTF
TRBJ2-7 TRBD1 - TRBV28 TGTGCCAGCAGTCAACCCGGGACAGGGATCTACGAGCAGTACTTC CASSQPGTGIYEQYF
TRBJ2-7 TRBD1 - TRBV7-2 TGTGCCAGCAGCCCACAGGGGGTTCAGCTCTACGAGCAGTACTTC CASSPQGVQLYEQYF
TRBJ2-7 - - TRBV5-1 TGCGCCAGCAGCTTGGTGGGAACCTACGAGCAGTACTTC CASSLVGTYEQYF
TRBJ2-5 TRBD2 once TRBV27 TGTGCCAGCAGTGCGGGGGGCCCTTTTCGAGAGACCCAGTACTTC CASSAGGPFRETQYF
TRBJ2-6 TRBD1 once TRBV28 TGTGCCAGCAGTGCGACAGGGGCACGAGGGGCCAACGTCCTGACTTTC CASSATGARGANVLTF
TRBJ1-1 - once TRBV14 TGTGCCAGCAGCTCCGGAGTGAACACTGAAGCTTTCTTT CASSSGVNTEAFF
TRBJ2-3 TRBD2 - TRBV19 TGTGCCAGTAGTATAGTACTAGCGGGGGGAGCAGATACGCAGTATTTT CASSIVLAGGADTQYF
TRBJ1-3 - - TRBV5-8 TGTGCCAGCAGCTTCGGGTTTAGAAAAAACACCATATATTTT CASSFGFRKNTIYF
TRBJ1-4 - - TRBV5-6 TGTGCCAGCAGCCAGCTCGAAGATGAAAAACTGTTTTTT CASSQLEDEKLFF
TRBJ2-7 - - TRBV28 TGTGCCAGCAGTTTAATCCCCTCCTACGAGCAGTACTTC CASSLIPSYEQYF
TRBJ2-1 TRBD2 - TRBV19 TGTGCCAGCCCTAGACTAGCGGAACACTACAATGAGCAGTTCTTC CASPRLAEHYNEQFF
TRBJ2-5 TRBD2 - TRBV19 TGTGCCAGTAGTATATTTCTAGCGGGGGCGGCAGGAGAGACCCAGTACTTC CASSIFLAGAAGETQYF
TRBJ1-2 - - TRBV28 TGTGCCAGCAGCCCCGACCCCGGACAGGGCTACACCTTC CASSPDPGQGYTF
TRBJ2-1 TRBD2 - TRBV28 TGTGCCAGCAGTTTATGGGGCGGGAGGGACTACAATGAGCAGTTCTTC CASSLWGGRDYNEQFF
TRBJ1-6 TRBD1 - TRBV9 TGTGCCAGCAGCACTGGGACAGGGCTGAATTCACCCCTCCACTTT CASSTGTGLNSPLHF
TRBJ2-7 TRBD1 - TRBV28 TGTGCCAGCACTCAAGGACAGGCGTACGAGCAGTACTTC CASTQGQAYEQYF
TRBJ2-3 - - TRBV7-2 TGTGCCAGCAGCTTAGTGGGGGGCCTCAGCACAGATACGCAGTATTTT CASSLVGGLSTDTQYF
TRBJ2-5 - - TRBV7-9 TGTGCCAGCAGCTTAGTTGGGGGCCTAGAGACCCAGTACTTC CASSLVGGLETQYF
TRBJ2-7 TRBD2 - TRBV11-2 TGTGCCAGCAGCCGGACTAGCGGGATCTACGAGCAGTACTTC CASSRTSGIYEQYF
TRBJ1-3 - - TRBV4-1 TGCGCCAGCAGCCCCCAGGGCAGATGGGTCAACTCTGGAAACACCATATATTTT CASSPQGRWVNSGNTIYF
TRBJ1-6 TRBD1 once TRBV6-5 TGTGCCAGCAGCCACAGGGACAGAAATCCCTCACCCCTCCACTTT CASSHRDRNPSPLHF
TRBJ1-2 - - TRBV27 TGTGCCAGCAGTTCATGGGGTGCTGGCTACACCTTC CASSSWGAGYTF
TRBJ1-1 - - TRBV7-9 TGTGCCAGCAGCCGGGGACAGAACACTGAAGCTTTCTTT CASSRGQNTEAFF
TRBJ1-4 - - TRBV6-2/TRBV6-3 TGTGCCAGCAGTTACTACAGGGACGAAAACGAAAAACTGTTTTTT CASSYYRDENEKLFF
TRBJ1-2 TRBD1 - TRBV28 TGTGCCACCGAGACAGGGAACTATGGCTACACCTTC CATETGNYGYTF
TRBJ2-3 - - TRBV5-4 TGTGCCAGCAGCTTGGGACCCACAGATACGCAGTATTTT CASSLGPTDTQYF
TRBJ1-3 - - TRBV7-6 TGTGCCAGCAGCTCCGGACAGTTCTCTGGAAACACCATATATTTT CASSSGQFSGNTIYF
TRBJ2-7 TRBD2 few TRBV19 TGTGCCAGTAGTATAGGAGGGCCTAGCGGGAGCATGCCTGACGAGCAGTACTTC CASSIGGPSGSMPDEQYF
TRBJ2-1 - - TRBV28 TGTGCCAGCAAGCTGGGGGCCGGTTCAGGGACCTACAATGAGCAGTTCTTC CASKLGAGSGTYNEQFF
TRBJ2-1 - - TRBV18 TGTGCCAGCTCACGAAGAACAGGGTTCAATGAGCAGTTCTTC CASSRRTGFNEQFF
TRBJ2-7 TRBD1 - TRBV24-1 TGTGCCACCAGTGACCCCCGCCGGGACAGACTCTCCTACGAGCAGTACTTC CATSDPRRDRLSYEQYF